This TCR beta chain emerged from a study of graft-versus-host responses after intestinal transplantation. Across the study: The recipients all started with anti-thymocyte globulin induction and then took tacrolimus and steroids for 3 to 4 years. Findings and limits, study-wide: Researchers found GvH clones in recipient marrow, and some showed up first in ileum or blood. Allograft graft-versus-host to host-versus-graft clonal ratios ran high in patients with graft-donor T cell macrochimerism. Association was observed between peak circulating GvH clone levels and early post-transplant HvG declines.

TCRdb's table, derived via immunoSEQ multiplex PCR, lists solely in-frame clones and lacks some. The data hold 75,000 to 100,000 clones, with approximately 95% observed a single time. A note on this clone: Its antigen is not known.

Trimming shortened V by 1 base and J by 4 bases, and 14 bases separated the two germline ends. The V gene's germline CDR1 is LNHDA and CDR2 SQIVND (reference sequence). There are 15 residues in the CDR3. The chain uses TRBV19 and TRBJ2-7, with D tentatively TRBD2 (6 bases). The receptor was isolated from a human donor who received an intestinal transplant. Material: unstimulated CD8+ T cells sorted from spleen or lymph node cells, obtained before intestinal transplant. The DNA for the CDR3 is TGTGCCAGTAGTATAGGAGCGGGCATGGGATACGAGCAGTACTTC. This codes for CASSIGAGMGYEQYF.